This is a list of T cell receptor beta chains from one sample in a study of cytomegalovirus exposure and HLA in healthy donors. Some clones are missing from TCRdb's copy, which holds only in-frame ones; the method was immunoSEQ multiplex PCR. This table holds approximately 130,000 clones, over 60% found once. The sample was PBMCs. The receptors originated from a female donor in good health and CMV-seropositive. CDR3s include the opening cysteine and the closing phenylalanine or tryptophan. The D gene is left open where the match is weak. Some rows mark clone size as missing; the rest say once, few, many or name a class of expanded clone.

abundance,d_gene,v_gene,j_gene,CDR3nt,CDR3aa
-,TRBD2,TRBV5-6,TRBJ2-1,TGTGCCAGCAGCGGACTAGCGTCAAGCTCCTACAATGAGCAGTTCTTC,CASSGLASSSYNEQFF
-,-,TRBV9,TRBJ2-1,TGTGCCAGCAGCCCGAGGGGGGGGTCCCCTACGGATGAGCAGTTCTTC,CASSPRGGSPTDEQFF
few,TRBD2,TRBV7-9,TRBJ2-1,TGTGCCAGCAGCTCTGAGCGGGAGGGGAAGTTCTTC,CASSSEREGKFF
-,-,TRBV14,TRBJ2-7,TGTGCCAGCAGCCAACAGGTCTCCAGCGGGGAGCAGTACTTC,CASSQQVSSGEQYF
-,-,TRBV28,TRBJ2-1,TGTGCCAGCAGTAGCCGGGGTTTCAATGAGCAGTTCTTC,CASSSRGFNEQFF
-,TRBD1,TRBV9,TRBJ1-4,TGTGCCAGCAGCGACGGACAGGGTAATAATGAAAAACTGTTTTTT,CASSDGQGNNEKLFF
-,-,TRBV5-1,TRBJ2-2,TGCGCCAGCAGCTTGAGCGGGTACGCGAACACCGGGGAGCTGTTTTTT,CASSLSGYANTGELFF
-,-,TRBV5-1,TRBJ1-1,TGCGCCAGCAGCTTTCGGGGACAGAACACTGAAGCTTTCTTT,CASSFRGQNTEAFF
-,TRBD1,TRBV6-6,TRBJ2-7,TGTGCCAGCAGCTCACAGACAGGGGGCGCATCCGAGCAGTACTTC,CASSSQTGGASEQYF
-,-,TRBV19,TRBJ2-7,TGTGCCAGTACCCCATCCGGGGGAGGCTCCTACGAGCAGTACTTC,CASTPSGGGSYEQYF
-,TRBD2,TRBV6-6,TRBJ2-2,TGTGCCAGCACGTTAGCGGGAGGTGTCACCGGGGAGCTGTTTTTT,CASTLAGGVTGELFF
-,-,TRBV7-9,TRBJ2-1,TGTGCCAGCAGCTTAGTGGGGGCGGAGGAGCAGTTCTTC,CASSLVGAEEQFF
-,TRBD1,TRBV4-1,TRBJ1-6,TGCGCCAGCAGCCACAGGGACAGGGGAAATGAGGCCTATAATTCACCCCTCCACTTT,CASSHRDRGNEAYNSPLHF
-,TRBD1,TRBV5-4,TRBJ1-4,TGTGCCAGCAGCCAGGGACAGACAACTAATGAAAAACTGTTTTTT,CASSQGQTTNEKLFF
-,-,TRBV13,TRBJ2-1,TGTGCCAGCAGCACAGAGACCCTTAGCGGAACCTCCTACAATGAGCAGTTCTTC,CASSTETLSGTSYNEQFF
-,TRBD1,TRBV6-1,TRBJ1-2,TGTGCCAGCAGTGTTGCTCAGGGGGTTCGGGGCTACACCTTC,CASSVAQGVRGYTF
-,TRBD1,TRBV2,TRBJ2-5,TGTGCCAGCAGTGGGGACAGTCAAGAGACCCAGTACTTC,CASSGDSQETQYF
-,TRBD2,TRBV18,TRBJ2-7,TGTGCCAGCTCCGGGACTAGCGGGGGCTACGAGCAGTACTTC,CASSGTSGGYEQYF
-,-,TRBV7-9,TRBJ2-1,TGTGCCAGCAGCCAAGCGACAGAAAGCAATGAGCAGTTCTTC,CASSQATESNEQFF
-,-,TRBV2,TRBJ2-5,TGTGCCAGCAGTGGGACAGTCCGACAATTCCAGTACTTC,CASSGTVRQFQYF
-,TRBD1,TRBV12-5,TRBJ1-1,TGTGCTAGTGGTTTGGGACAGGGGACCACTGAAGCTTTCTTT,CASGLGQGTTEAFF
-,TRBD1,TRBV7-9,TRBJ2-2,TGTGCCAGCAGCTCAACCGGGACAGGGAGGACCGGGGAGCTGTTTTTT,CASSSTGTGRTGELFF
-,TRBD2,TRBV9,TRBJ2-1,TGTGCCAGCAGCGTAACCGGGACTAGCGGATACAATGAGCAGTTCTTC,CASSVTGTSGYNEQFF
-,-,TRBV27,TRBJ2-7,TGTGCCAGCCGGCCGGACTCCCCTTACTACGAGCAGTACTTC,CASRPDSPYYEQYF
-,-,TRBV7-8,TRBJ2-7,TGTGCCAGCAGCTTAGTTACGAATTTGGAGTGCTTC,CASSLVTNLECF
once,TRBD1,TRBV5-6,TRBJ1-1,TGTGCCAGCAGCCGACAGGGGTACACTGAAGCTTTCTTT,CASSRQGYTEAFF
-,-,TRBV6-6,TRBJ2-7,TGTGCCAGCAGTTACAATCCGGGGAGGTCCTACGAGCAGTACTTC,CASSYNPGRSYEQYF
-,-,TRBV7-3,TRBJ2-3,TGTGCCAGCAGCGATCGGGACTCCCTATTCACAGATACGCAGTATTTT,CASSDRDSLFTDTQYF
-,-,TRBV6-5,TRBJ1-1,TGTGCCAGCAGCTGGGGCGGGAACACTGAAGCTTTCTTT,CASSWGGNTEAFF
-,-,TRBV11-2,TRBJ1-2,TGTGCCAGCAGCATAGACCCGGACAGATACTACACCTTC,CASSIDPDRYYTF
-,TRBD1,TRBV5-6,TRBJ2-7,TGTGCCAGCAGCTCACGGATACTGGGACAGATGTGGGAGCAGTACTTC,CASSSRILGQMWEQYF
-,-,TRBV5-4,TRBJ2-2,TGTGCCAGCAGCCCGGGACAGAACACCGGGGAGCTGTTTTTT,CASSPGQNTGELFF
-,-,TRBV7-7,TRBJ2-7,TGTGCCAGCAGCTTACGCTCCTACGAGCAGTACTTC,CASSLRSYEQYF
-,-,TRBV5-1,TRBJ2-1,TGCGCCAGCAGCCCGGACTTCAATGAGCAGTTCTTC,CASSPDFNEQFF
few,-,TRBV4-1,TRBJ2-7,TGCGCCAGCAGCCAAGTTGCTATAGCGAACTCCTACGAGCAGTACTTC,CASSQVAIANSYEQYF
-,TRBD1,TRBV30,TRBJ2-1,TGTGCCTGGAGTGTACAACAGGGGTATGAGCAGTTCTTC,CAWSVQQGYEQFF
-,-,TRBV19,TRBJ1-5,TGTGCCAGTAGTATTACCACAGGGCAGTATCAGCCCCAGCATTTT,CASSITTGQYQPQHF